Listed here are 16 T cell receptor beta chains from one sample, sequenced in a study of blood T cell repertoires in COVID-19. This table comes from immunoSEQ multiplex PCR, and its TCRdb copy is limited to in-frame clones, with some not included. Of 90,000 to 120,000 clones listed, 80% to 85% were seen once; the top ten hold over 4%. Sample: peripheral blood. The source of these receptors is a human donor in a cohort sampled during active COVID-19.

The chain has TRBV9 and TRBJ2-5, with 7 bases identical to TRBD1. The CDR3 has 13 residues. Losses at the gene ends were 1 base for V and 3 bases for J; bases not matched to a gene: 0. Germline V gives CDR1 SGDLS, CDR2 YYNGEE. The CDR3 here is CASSVQGEETQYF. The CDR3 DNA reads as TGTGCCAGCAGCGTACAGGGGGAAGAGACCCAGTACTTC.

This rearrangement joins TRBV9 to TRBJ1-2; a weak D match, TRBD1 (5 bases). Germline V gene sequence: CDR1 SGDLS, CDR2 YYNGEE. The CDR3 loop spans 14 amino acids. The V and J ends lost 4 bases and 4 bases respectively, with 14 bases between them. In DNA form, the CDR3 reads TGTGCCAGCAGCCCGCCCGGGGGGAGCTATGGCTACACCTTC. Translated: CASSPPGGSYGYTF.

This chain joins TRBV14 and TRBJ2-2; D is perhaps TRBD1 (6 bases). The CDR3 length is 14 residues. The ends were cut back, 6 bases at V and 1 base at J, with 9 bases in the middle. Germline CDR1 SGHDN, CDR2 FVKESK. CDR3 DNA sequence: TGTGCCAGCAGGCGGACAGTGAACACCGGGGAGCTGTTTTTT. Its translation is CASRRTVNTGELFF.

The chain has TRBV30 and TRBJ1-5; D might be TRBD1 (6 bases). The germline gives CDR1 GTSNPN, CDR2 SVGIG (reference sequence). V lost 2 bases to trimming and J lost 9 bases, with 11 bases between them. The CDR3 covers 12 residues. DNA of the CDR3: TGTGCCTGGAGTATTCTAGGGGGGCCCCAGCATTTT. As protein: CAWSILGGPQHF. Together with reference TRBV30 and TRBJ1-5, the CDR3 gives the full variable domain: SQTIHQWPATLVQPVGSPLSLECTVEGTSNPNLYWYRQAAGRGLQLLFYSVGIGQISSEVPQNLSASRPQDRQFILSSKKLLLSDSGFYLCAWSILGGPQHFGDGTRLSIL.

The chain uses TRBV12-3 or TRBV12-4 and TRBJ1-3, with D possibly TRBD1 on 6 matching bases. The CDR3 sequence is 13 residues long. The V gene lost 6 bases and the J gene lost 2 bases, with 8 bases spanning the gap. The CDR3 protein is CASSGQTGNTIYF. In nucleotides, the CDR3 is TGTGCCAGCAGCGGACAGACTGGAAACACCATATATTTT.

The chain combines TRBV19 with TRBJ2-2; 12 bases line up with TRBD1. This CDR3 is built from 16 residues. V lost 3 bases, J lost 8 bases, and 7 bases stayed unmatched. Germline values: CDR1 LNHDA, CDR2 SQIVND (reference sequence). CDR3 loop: CASSIRGQGATGELFF. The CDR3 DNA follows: TGTGCCAGTAGTATTCGGGGACAGGGGGCAACGGGGGAGCTGTTTTTT. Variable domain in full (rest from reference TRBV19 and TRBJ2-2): DGGITQSPKYLFRKEGQNVTLSCEQNLNHDAMYWYRQDPGQGLRLIYYSQIVNDFQKGDIAEGYSVSREKKESFPLTVTSAQKNPTAFYLCASSIRGQGATGELFFGEGSRLTVL.

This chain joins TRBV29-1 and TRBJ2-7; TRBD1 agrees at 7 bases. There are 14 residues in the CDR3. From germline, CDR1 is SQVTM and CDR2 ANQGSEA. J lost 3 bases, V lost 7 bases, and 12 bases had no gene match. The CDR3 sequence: CSDPLGDRYYEQYF. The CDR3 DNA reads TGCAGCGACCCTTTAGGGGACAGATACTACGAGCAGTACTTC.

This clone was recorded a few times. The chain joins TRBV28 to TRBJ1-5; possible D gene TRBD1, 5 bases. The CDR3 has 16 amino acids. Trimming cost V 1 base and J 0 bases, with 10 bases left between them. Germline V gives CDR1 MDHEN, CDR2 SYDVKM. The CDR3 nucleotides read TGTGCCAGCAGTTTATTTAGGGGCAATAGCAATCAGCCCCAGCATTTT. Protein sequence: CASSLFRGNSNQPQHF.

The CDR3 DNA is TGTGCCACCAGTGAATCCCGGACAGGGGGGACGCAGTATTTT. Encoded protein: CATSESRTGGTQYF. The V gene is TRBV24-1, the J gene TRBJ2-3; the match to TRBD1 covers 10 bases. Unmatched junction bases numbered 6, after V lost 4 bases and J lost 9 bases. The germline V gene has CDR1 KGHDR and CDR2 SFDVKD. This CDR3 has 14 amino acids.

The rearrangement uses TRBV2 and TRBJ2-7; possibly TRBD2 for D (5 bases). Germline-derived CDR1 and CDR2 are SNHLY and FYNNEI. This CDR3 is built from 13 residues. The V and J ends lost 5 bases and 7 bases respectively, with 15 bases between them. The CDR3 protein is CASSWKGDGEQYF. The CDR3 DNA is TGTGCCAGCAGTTGGAAGGGAGACGGGGAGCAGTACTTC.

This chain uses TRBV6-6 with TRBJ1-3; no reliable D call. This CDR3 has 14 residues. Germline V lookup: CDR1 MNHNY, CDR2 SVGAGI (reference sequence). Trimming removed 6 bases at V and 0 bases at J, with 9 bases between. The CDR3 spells CASRESISGNTIYF. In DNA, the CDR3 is TGTGCCAGCAGAGAAAGCATCTCTGGAAACACCATATATTTT.

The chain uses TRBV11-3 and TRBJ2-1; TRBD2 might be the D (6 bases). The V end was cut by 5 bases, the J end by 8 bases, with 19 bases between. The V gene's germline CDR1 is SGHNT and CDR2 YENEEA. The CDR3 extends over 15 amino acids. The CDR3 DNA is TGTGCCAGCAGCCGGTCCAGGGCGGGATGGGATGAGCAGTTCTTC. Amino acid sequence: CASSRSRAGWDEQFF.

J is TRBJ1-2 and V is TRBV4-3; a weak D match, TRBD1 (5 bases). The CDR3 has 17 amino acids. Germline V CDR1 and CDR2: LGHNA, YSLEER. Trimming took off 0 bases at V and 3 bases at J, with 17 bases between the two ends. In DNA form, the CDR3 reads TGCGCCAGCAGCCAAGATTTCGGGGTCAGGGAGGACTATGGCTACACCTTC. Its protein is CASSQDFGVREDYGYTF.

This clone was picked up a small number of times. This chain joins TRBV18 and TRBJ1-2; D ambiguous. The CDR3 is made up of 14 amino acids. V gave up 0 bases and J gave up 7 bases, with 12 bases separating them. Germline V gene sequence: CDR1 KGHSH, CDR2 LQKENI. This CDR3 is CASSPPFGYSGYTF. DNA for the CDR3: TGTGCCAGCTCACCACCGTTCGGGTACTCTGGCTACACCTTC.

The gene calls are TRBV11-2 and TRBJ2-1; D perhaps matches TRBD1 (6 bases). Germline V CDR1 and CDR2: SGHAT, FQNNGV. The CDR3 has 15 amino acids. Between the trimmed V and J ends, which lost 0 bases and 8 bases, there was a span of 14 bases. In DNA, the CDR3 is TGTGCCAGCAGCTTAGATCTTACAGGGTTGTATGAGCAGTTCTTC. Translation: CASSLDLTGLYEQFF.

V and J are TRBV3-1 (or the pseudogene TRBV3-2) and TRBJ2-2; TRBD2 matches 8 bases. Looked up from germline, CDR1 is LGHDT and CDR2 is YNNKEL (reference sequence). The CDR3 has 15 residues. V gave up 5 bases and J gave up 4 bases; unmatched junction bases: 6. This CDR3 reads CASSSGLVVTGELFF. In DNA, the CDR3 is TGTGCCAGCAGCTCGGGACTAGTAGTCACCGGGGAGCTGTTTTTT.